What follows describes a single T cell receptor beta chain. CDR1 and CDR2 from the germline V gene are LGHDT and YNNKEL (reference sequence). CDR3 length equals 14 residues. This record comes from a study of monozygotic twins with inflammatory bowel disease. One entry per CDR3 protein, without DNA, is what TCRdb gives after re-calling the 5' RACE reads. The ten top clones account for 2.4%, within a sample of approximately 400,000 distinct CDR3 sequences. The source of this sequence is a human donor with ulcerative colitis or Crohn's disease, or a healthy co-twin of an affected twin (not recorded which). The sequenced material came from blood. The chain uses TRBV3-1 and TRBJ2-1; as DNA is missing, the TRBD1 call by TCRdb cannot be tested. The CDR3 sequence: CASSQAPGAPEQFF.